This record covers a single TCR beta chain. Generated by immunoSEQ multiplex PCR, the TCRdb table keeps only in-frame clones and is missing some. Counted here are 100,000 to 120,000 clones, approximately 70% occurring once; the ten biggest clones make up around 24%. The data originate from a study of shared clonotypes between healthy human individuals. This clonotype was sampled from a woman aged 25 to 39 in good health. Sequencing was done on a sample of memory CD8+ T cells sorted from blood. Regarding subset: CD45RO+ cells pooled with CCR7-negative TemRA cells.

CDR3 loop: CASSEEAGNYGYTF. The CDR3 DNA is TGTGCCAGCAGTGAAGAAGCAGGGAACTATGGCTACACCTTC. This chain links TRBV6-4 with TRBJ1-2, with TRBD1 as a possible D gene (5 bases). This CDR3 contains 14 residues. CDR1 and CDR2 from the germline V gene are MRHNA and SNTAGT. The germline V and J ends were trimmed by 3 bases and 2 bases, with 10 bases remaining between them.